One sample yielded the 26 T cell receptor beta chains listed below, sequenced in a study of blood T cell repertoires in COVID-19. Generated by immunoSEQ multiplex PCR, the TCRdb table keeps only in-frame clones and is missing some. The table includes over 100,000 clones, approximately 85% detected once. Material: peripheral blood. The source is a man in his forties with acute or convalescent COVID-19.

This clone was found a few times. J is TRBJ2-7 and V is TRBV11-2; D possibly corresponds to TRBD1 (5 bases). The CDR3 is 16 residues long. V was cut by 1 base and J by 0 bases, with 13 bases left in between. Germline loops: CDR1 SGHAT, CDR2 FQNNGV. CDR3 bases: TGTGCCAGCAGCTTAGTGTCTCAAGGGGTCTCCTACGAGCAGTACTTC. It encodes CASSLVSQGVSYEQYF.

V gene TRBV30 combines with J gene TRBJ1-2; a possible D gene is TRBD1 (5 bases). V was pared by 1 base and J by 5 bases, with 11 bases between. CDR1 and CDR2 from the germline V gene are GTSNPN and SVGIG (reference sequence). The CDR3 loop spans 13 amino acids. The CDR3 DNA is TGTGCCTGGAGTGGGGCAGGGCGGTATGGCTACACCTTC. Translation: CAWSGAGRYGYTF. Complete variable domain (other parts from reference TRBV30 and TRBJ1-2): SQTIHQWPATLVQPVGSPLSLECTVEGTSNPNLYWYRQAAGRGLQLLFYSVGIGQISSEVPQNLSASRPQDRQFILSSKKLLLSDSGFYLCAWSGAGRYGYTFGSGTRLTVV.

The gene calls are TRBV5-5 and TRBJ2-7, with 7 nucleotides matching TRBD1. The germline gives CDR1 SGHKS, CDR2 YYEKEE (reference sequence). The junction had 7 bases not matched to a gene; V was cut back by 2 bases and J by 2 bases. There are 15 residues in the CDR3. DNA for the CDR3: TGTGCCAGCAGCTTCTCGACAGGGATTGCCTACGAGCAGTACTTC. Protein product: CASSFSTGIAYEQYF.

This chain joins TRBV6-5 and TRBJ1-6, with 9 positions matching TRBD1. In germline, CDR1 is MNHEY, CDR2 SVGAGI. The CDR3 has 15 residues. V gave up 6 bases and J gave up 2 bases; unmatched junction bases: 2. The CDR3 DNA reads as TGTGCCAGCAGGAGGGACAGGGCCTATAATTCACCCCTCCACTTT. It codes for CASRRDRAYNSPLHF.

This sequence joins TRBV6-5 and TRBJ1-2, with D uncertain. Trimming shortened V by 9 bases and J by 8 bases, and 25 bases separated the two germline ends. The CDR3 is made up of 15 amino acids. Germline assignment: CDR1 MNHEY and CDR2 SVGAGI. CDR3 sequence: CASSGVGKRAGGYTF. CDR3 in DNA: TGTGCCAGTTCCGGGGTCGGGAAACGCGCCGGGGGCTACACCTTC.

This clone was counted only a few times. This sequence joins TRBV27 and TRBJ1-4, with D uncertain. V lost 4 bases and J lost 8, with 11 bases in between. Germline-derived CDR1 and CDR2 are MNHEY and SMNVEV (reference sequence). This CDR3 contains 13 residues. CDR3 nucleotide sequence: TGTGCCAGCAGTTCAGGACTGCTAGAAAAACTGTTTTTT. Translation gives CASSSGLLEKLFF.

This chain links TRBV30 with TRBJ2-7; 9 nucleotides line up with TRBD2. Germline V gene sequence: CDR1 GTSNPN, CDR2 SVGIG (reference sequence). Trimming cost V 3 bases and J 6 bases; bases outside gene matches: 9. The CDR3 is 14 residues long. DNA for the CDR3: TGTGCCTGGAGCCTCGGGACTAGCCCGATCGAGCAGTACTTC. Encoded protein: CAWSLGTSPIEQYF.

The genes are TRBV2 and TRBJ2-3, with 7 bases aligning to TRBD2. The CDR3 is 14 residues long. Trimming at V came to 7 bases and at J to 3 bases, leaving 7 bases not matched to a gene. Germline V gene sequence: CDR1 SNHLY, CDR2 FYNNEI. The CDR3 DNA reads TGTGCCAGCACGGGGAGGGGCACTACAGATACGCAGTATTTT. Protein: CASTGRGTTDTQYF.

To note about this clone: An end of the junction differs from the germline gene, which may be a read error. The chain couples TRBV7-7 to TRBJ2-6; no reliable D call. The germline CDR1 and CDR2 sequences are SSHAT and FNYEAQ (reference sequence). This CDR3 spans 16 amino acids. In nucleotides, the CDR3 is TGTGCTAGCAGCTCTACGCCGAACTCTGGGGCCAACGTCCTGACTTTC. This translates into CASSSTPNSGANVLTF.

The chain carries TRBV19 and TRBJ2-5; D remains ambiguous. V lost 5 bases, J lost 4 bases, and 14 bases lay in between. Looked up from germline, CDR1 is LNHDA and CDR2 is SQIVND (reference sequence). This CDR3 spans 14 amino acids. CDR3: CASSPRLSLETQYF. DNA for the CDR3: TGTGCCAGTAGTCCGAGATTGAGTCTAGAGACCCAGTACTTC.

This clone was seen only once. The chain has TRBV5-4 and TRBJ1-4; D is perhaps TRBD1 (5 bases). The CDR3 sequence is 13 residues long. Looked up from germline, CDR1 is SGHNT and CDR2 is YYREEE (reference sequence). Trimming removed 4 bases from V and 6 bases from J, with 10 bases in between. The CDR3 DNA is TGTGCCAGCAGCCCAGACAGAGATGAAAAACTGTTTTTT. This codes for CASSPDRDEKLFF.

The CDR3 bases are TGTGCCAGCACCACTACACCCATGAACACTGAAGCTTTCTTT. This gives the protein CASTTTPMNTEAFF. The chain couples TRBV28 to TRBJ1-1; D not resolved. Trimming removed 7 bases at V and 0 bases at J, with 12 bases between. This CDR3 spans 14 amino acids. Germline lookup yields CDR1 MDHEN and CDR2 SYDVKM.

The chain employs TRBV12-3 or TRBV12-4 and TRBJ1-1; TRBD1 agrees at 7 bases. The trim removed 6 bases at V and 10 bases at J, leaving 8 bases unmatched. The CDR3 is 12 residues long. The CDR3 sequence: CASRPTGVGAFF. CDR3 bases: TGTGCCAGCAGACCTACAGGGGTTGGAGCTTTCTTT.

J is TRBJ1-4 and V is TRBV29-1; 7 bases agree with TRBD1. J gave up 8 bases and V 5 bases, and 2 bases lay outside the gene matches. The CDR3 length is 11 residues. Germline V gene lookup returns CDR1 SQVTM and CDR2 ANQGSEA. CDR3 in amino acids: CSVLQGEKLFF. In DNA, the CDR3 is TGCAGCGTTCTACAGGGGGAAAAACTGTTTTTT.

On this clone itself: Compared with germline, one end of the junction differs, possibly owing to a read error. Other DNA sequences in this specimen translate into the identical CDR3. This chain connects TRBV5-1 to TRBJ2-5, with 9 bases that match TRBD1. The CDR3 consists of 14 residues. Per the germline V gene, CDR1 is SGHRS and CDR2 is YFSETQ. In DNA form, the CDR3 reads TGCGCCAGCAGTTTGGACAGGGGCCAAGAGACCCAGTACTTC. It is translated as CASSLDRGQETQYF.

The chain has TRBV19 and TRBJ1-1; D possibly corresponds to TRBD1 (6 bases). Trimming removed 0 bases from V and 0 bases from J, with 20 bases in between. The CDR3 is 19 amino acids. Germline assignment: CDR1 LNHDA and CDR2 SQIVND (reference sequence). The CDR3 sequence is CASSIDIRGGHLMNTEAFF. The CDR3 bases are TGTGCCAGTAGTATAGATATAAGGGGGGGACACCTCATGAACACTGAAGCTTTCTTT. The full variable domain, rest sourced from reference TRBV19 and TRBJ1-1, is DGGITQSPKYLFRKEGQNVTLSCEQNLNHDAMYWYRQDPGQGLRLIYYSQIVNDFQKGDIAEGYSVSREKKESFPLTVTSAQKNPTAFYLCASSIDIRGGHLMNTEAFFGQGTRLTVV.

The rearrangement links TRBV3-1 (or the pseudogene TRBV3-2) to TRBJ2-7, with a weak D call TRBD2 (6 bases). V lost 4 bases and J 6 bases, leaving 13 bases between the germline ends. Germline CDR1 is LGHDT and CDR2 is YNNKEL (reference sequence). The CDR3 is made up of 13 amino acids. CDR3 DNA: TGTGCCAGCAGCCTAAGAGTGGAGGGCGAGCAGTACTTC. It encodes CASSLRVEGEQYF.

The rearrangement links TRBV7-9 to TRBJ2-3; D is uncertain. The length of the CDR3 is 13 residues. Between the trimmed V and J ends, which lost 2 bases and 1 base, there was a span of 4 bases. Germline V CDR1 and CDR2: SEHNR, FQNEAQ (reference sequence). The DNA of the CDR3 is TGTGCCAGCAGCTTACCTCGCACAGATACGCAGTATTTT. Amino acid sequence: CASSLPRTDTQYF.

The chain joins TRBV5-6 to TRBJ2-7, with 9 nucleotides matching TRBD2. With V trimmed by 4 bases and J by 0 bases, 5 bases remained unmatched. CDR1 and CDR2 (germline): SGHDT, YYEEEE. The CDR3 extends over 15 amino acids. The CDR3: CASSIPGLASYEQYF. As DNA, the CDR3 is TGTGCCAGCAGCATACCGGGACTAGCCTCCTACGAGCAGTACTTC.

The gene calls are TRBV19 and TRBJ2-4; TRBD2 matches at 7 bases. Germline V gene lookup returns CDR1 LNHDA and CDR2 SQIVND (reference sequence). V lost 6 bases to trimming and J lost 1 base; unmatched junction nucleotides: 12. The CDR3 runs 17 residues. CDR3 protein: CASSHGGLELAKNIQYF. In nucleotides, the CDR3 is TGTGCCAGTAGCCACGGGGGGTTGGAGCTCGCCAAAAACATTCAGTACTTC.

This clone came up once. The chain couples TRBV7-8 to TRBJ1-3, with D possibly matching TRBD1 (5 bases). The CDR3 length is 15 residues. V was cut by 5 bases and J by 2 bases, with 13 bases left in between. CDR1 and CDR2 (germline): SGHVS, FQNEAQ. Here the CDR3 reads CASSLRGEAGNTIYF. CDR3 DNA: TGTGCCAGCAGCCTCCGGGGGGAAGCTGGAAACACCATATATTTT.

The chain recombines TRBV19 with TRBJ2-2; the D gene is possibly TRBD2 (6 bases). V was pared by 4 bases and J by 1 base, with 13 bases between. This CDR3 contains 16 residues. From germline, CDR1 is LNHDA and CDR2 SQIVND (reference sequence). In nucleotides, the CDR3 is TGTGCCAGTAGTACGGGAGCCAACTGGAACACCGGGGAGCTGTTTTTT. Translation gives CASSTGANWNTGELFF.

This clone has just a few counts. The chain uses TRBV7-6 and TRBJ2-1, with 12 bases aligning to TRBD2. The CDR3 totals 20 residues. Unmatched junction bases numbered 14, after V lost 5 bases and J lost 0 bases. Germline V CDR1 and CDR2: SGHVS, FNYEAQ. The DNA of the CDR3 is TGTGCCAGCAGCGATAATCCGGGACTAGCGGGTATTAGCTCCTACAATGAGCAGTTCTTC. Its protein is CASSDNPGLAGISSYNEQFF.

This clone came up once. The rearrangement links TRBV9 to TRBJ2-6; 8 positions agree with TRBD2. Trimming took 6 bases from V and 4 from J; bases not matched to a gene: 9. Germline loops: CDR1 SGDLS, CDR2 YYNGEE. The CDR3 spans 16 residues. The CDR3 bases are TGTGCCAGCACTACCGGGGGGGCAGGCGGGGCCAACGTCCTGACTTTC. Translating gives CASTTGGAGGANVLTF.

The chain links TRBV6-4 to TRBJ2-5, with TRBD1 identical over 8 bases. CDR1 MRHNA and CDR2 SNTAGT come from the germline V gene. J was trimmed by 3 bases and V by 7 bases; bases with no gene match: 7. The CDR3 covers 14 residues. CDR3 nucleotide sequence: TGTGCCAGCACCCCCCCGGACAGGGAAGAGACCCAGTACTTC. It is translated as CASTPPDREETQYF.

V gene TRBV6-4 combines with J gene TRBJ1-2; 7 bases agree with TRBD1. Trimming cost V 6 bases and J 0 bases; bases outside gene matches: 7. The CDR3 covers 15 residues. Germline CDR1 reads MRHNA; CDR2 reads SNTAGT. The CDR3 sequence: CASRAWDSPNYGYTF. The DNA for the CDR3 is TGTGCCAGCAGGGCGTGGGACAGCCCTAACTATGGCTACACCTTC.